The 12 T cell receptor beta chains listed next were all sequenced from one sample in a study of beta chain features in type 1 diabetes. Overall study findings and caveats: In all four CD4+ subsets, TCRB CDR3 length was significantly, moderately reduced in type 1 diabetes.

These receptors have no identified antigens. The whole isolated RNA underwent reverse transcription, so sequencing captured expressed TCRB transcripts. Only in-frame clones appear in the TCRdb table, and some are missing; sequencing was by immunoSEQ multiplex PCR. In the table there are roughly 340,000 clones, 10% to 15% of which are singletons. Material: naive CD4+ T cells from blood. These receptors came from a young woman with type 1 diabetes.

This clone was detected only a few times. The chain employs TRBV19 and TRBJ2-7; possible D gene TRBD2, 7 bases. Germline V gene data show CDR1 as LNHDA and CDR2 as SQIVND (reference sequence). Trimming pared 5 bases from V and 3 bases from J, leaving 11 bases between. The CDR3 sequence is 13 residues long. CDR3 nucleotide sequence: TGTGCCAGTAGTCGGGGGGACAACTACGAGCAGTACTTC. This encodes CASSRGDNYEQYF.

This clone was counted only a few times. The rearrangement joins TRBV27 to TRBJ2-7; the match to TRBD2 covers 8 bases. V dropped 5 bases and J dropped 6; count of bases not matched to a gene: 9. Germline lookup yields CDR1 MNHEY and CDR2 SMNVEV (reference sequence). The CDR3 is 14 amino acids. CDR3 bases: TGTGCCAGCAGTGCACCGGGACTAGGACGCGAGCAGTACTTC. It specifies CASSAPGLGREQYF.

The rearrangement joins TRBV4-2 to TRBJ2-3; the D gene is possibly TRBD1 (6 bases). There are 13 residues in the CDR3. Trimming pared 0 bases from V and 6 bases from J, leaving 7 bases between. From germline, CDR1 is LGHNA and CDR2 YNFKEQ. The CDR3 DNA sequence: TGTGCCAGCAGCCAAGATAGGGGGGATACGCAGTATTTT. Translated, it gives CASSQDRGDTQYF.

The V call is TRBV5-6, the J call TRBJ1-4; D is possibly TRBD1 (5 bases). In germline, CDR1 is SGHDT, CDR2 YYEEEE. This CDR3 has 16 residues. Trimming removed 2 bases from V and 0 bases from J, with 11 bases in between. Written as DNA, the CDR3 is TGTGCCAGCAGCTTCCGAACAGGAACAACTAATGAAAAACTGTTTTTT. The encoded protein is CASSFRTGTTNEKLFF.

The chain uses TRBV5-4 and TRBJ2-5, with D uncertain. In germline, CDR1 is SGHNT, CDR2 YYREEE (reference sequence). With 2 bases removed from V and 2 bases from J, the gap between germline ends came to 10 bases. The CDR3 has 14 residues. The CDR3 region is CASSFSRVQETQYF. The CDR3 DNA follows: TGTGCCAGCAGCTTTTCACGGGTTCAAGAGACCCAGTACTTC.

This rearrangement joins TRBV7-9 to TRBJ1-2; the match to TRBD1 covers 9 bases. V was pared by 5 bases and J by 8 bases, with 6 bases of the junction left unmatched. Germline CDR1 is SEHNR and CDR2 is FQNEAQ (reference sequence). This CDR3 region has 13 residues. CDR3 protein: CASSAQGARGYTF. DNA of the CDR3: TGTGCCAGCAGCGCACAGGGGGCTCGAGGCTACACCTTC.

Points on this clone: Other DNA sequences in the same sample also yield this CDR3. The rearrangement uses TRBV28 and TRBJ1-1; D gene ambiguous. The CDR3 is 12 amino acids. Germline CDR1 and CDR2: MDHEN and SYDVKM. The germline V and J ends were trimmed by 2 bases and 1 base, with 2 bases remaining between them. CDR3 nucleotides: TGTGCCAGCAGTTTACGGAACACTGAAGCTTTCTTT. It translates to CASSLRNTEAFF. Full variable domain (remainder filled in from reference TRBV28 and TRBJ1-1): DVKVTQSSRYLVKRTGEKVFLECVQDMDHENMFWYRQDPGLGLRLIYFSYDVKMKEKGDIPEGYSVSREKKERFSLILESASTNQTSMYLCASSLRNTEAFFGQGTRLTVV.

This clone was observed a few times. The CDR3 region is CASSSRVRGRMDNEQFF. The CDR3 DNA reads TGCGCCAGCAGCTCACGGGTAAGGGGCCGGATGGACAATGAGCAGTTCTTC. V and J are TRBV5-1 and TRBJ2-1; D might be TRBD1 (5 bases). V was shortened by 3 bases and J by 5 bases, with 21 bases between the two germline ends. The germline V gene has CDR1 SGHRS and CDR2 YFSETQ. CDR3 length: 17 residues. The full variable domain, with the rest looked up from reference TRBV5-1 and TRBJ2-1, is KAGVTQTPRYLIKTRGQQVTLSCSPISGHRSVSWYQQTPGQGLQFLFEYFSETQRNKGNFPGRFSGRQFSNSRSEMNVSTLELGDSALYLCASSSRVRGRMDNEQFFGPGTRLTVL.

This clone was counted only a few times. The V gene is TRBV29-1, the J gene TRBJ2-5; D is possibly TRBD2 (6 bases). CDR1 is SQVTM, CDR2 ANQGSEA, per germline. The CDR3 totals 12 residues. V shed 7 bases and J shed 2 bases, with 11 bases lying between them. CDR3 loop: CSASSGQETQYF. CDR3 sequence (DNA): TGCAGCGCCAGTAGCGGTCAAGAGACCCAGTACTTC.

The genes are TRBV14 and TRBJ2-7; D perhaps matches TRBD2 (7 bases). The V end lost 4 bases, the J end lost 1 base, and 17 bases lay between the germline ends. Germline values: CDR1 SGHDN, CDR2 FVKESK. CDR3 size: 16 residues. DNA for the CDR3: TGTGCCAGCAGCCGCCTACGGGGGGCCGAATCCTACGAGCAGTACTTC. This codes for CASSRLRGAESYEQYF.

In its sample, this clone was seen a few times. This chain joins TRBV19 and TRBJ2-7, with TRBD1 identical over 10 bases. The V gene's germline CDR1 is LNHDA and CDR2 SQIVND (reference sequence). The CDR3 consists of 14 residues. V shed 4 bases, J shed 4 bases, and the junction held 4 bases outside the gene matches. The CDR3 is CASSTRTGGYEQYF. The CDR3 DNA follows: TGTGCCAGTAGTACCCGGACAGGGGGGTACGAGCAGTACTTC.

There are a few counts of this clone. The chain recombines TRBV4-1 with TRBJ1-6; 8 nucleotides align to TRBD1. Germline CDR1 is MGHRA and CDR2 is YSYEKL. This CDR3 is 16 amino acids long. J gave up 8 bases and V 4 bases, and 10 bases lay outside the gene matches. The CDR3 protein is CASSLGTGGVDSPLHF. In nucleotides, the CDR3 is TGCGCCAGCAGCCTTGGGACAGGAGGGGTTGATTCACCCCTCCACTTT.